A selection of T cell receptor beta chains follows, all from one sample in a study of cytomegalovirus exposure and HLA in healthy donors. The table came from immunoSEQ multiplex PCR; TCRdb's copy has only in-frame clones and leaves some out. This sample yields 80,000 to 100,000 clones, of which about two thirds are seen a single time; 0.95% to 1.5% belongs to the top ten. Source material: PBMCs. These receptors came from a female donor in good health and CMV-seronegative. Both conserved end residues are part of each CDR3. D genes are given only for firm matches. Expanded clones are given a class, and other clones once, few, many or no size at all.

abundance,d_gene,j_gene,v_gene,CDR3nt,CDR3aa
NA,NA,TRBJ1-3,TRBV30,TGTGCCTGGAGTTTGGCAGCGGTAAACACCATATATTTT,CAWSLAAVNTIYF
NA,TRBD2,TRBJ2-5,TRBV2,TGTGCCAGCAGTTGGACTAGGCAAGAGACCCAGTACTTC,CASSWTRQETQYF
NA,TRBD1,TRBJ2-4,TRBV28,TGTGCCACCAGCACCTACCCGGGACAGGGGACTGTAGCCAAAAACATTCAGTACTTC,CATSTYPGQGTVAKNIQYF
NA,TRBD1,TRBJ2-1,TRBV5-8,TGTGCCAGCAGCTTGCTTAAGGGGGCTGAGTCCTACAATGAGCAGTTCTTC,CASSLLKGAESYNEQFF
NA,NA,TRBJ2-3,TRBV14,TGTGCCAGCAGCCACCGGGATACGCAGTATTTT,CASSHRDTQYF
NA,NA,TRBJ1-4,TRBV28,TGTGCCAGCAGCCGAGGAGGACTAGGGGAAAAACTGTTTTTT,CASSRGGLGEKLFF
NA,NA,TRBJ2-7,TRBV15,TGTGCCACCAGCAGAAGGGGGACCGTCGACGAGCAGTACTTC,CATSRRGTVDEQYF
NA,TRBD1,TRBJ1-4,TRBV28,TGTGCCAGCAGTTCCCACCTAGGGGGCTCTAATGAAAAACTGTTTTTT,CASSSHLGGSNEKLFF
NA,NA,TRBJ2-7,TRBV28,TGTGCCAGCAGTTCATCATACGAGCAGTACTTC,CASSSSYEQYF
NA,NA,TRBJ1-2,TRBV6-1,TGTGCCAGCAGTGAAATGTCAGGGATGGGCGGCTACACCTTC,CASSEMSGMGGYTF
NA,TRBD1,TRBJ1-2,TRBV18,TGTGCCAGCTCACCGGGACAGGGACAGAGAGATGGCTACACCTTC,CASSPGQGQRDGYTF
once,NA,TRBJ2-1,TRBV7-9,TGTGCCAGCAGCTTAACTAGCTCCTACAATGAGCAGTTCTTC,CASSLTSSYNEQFF
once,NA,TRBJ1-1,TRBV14,TGTGCCAGCAGCCAAGATACACGAATCTCTAACACTGAAGCTTTCTTT,CASSQDTRISNTEAFF
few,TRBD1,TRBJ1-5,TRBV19,TGTGCCAGTAGGGACAGGTACCGGTCCCAGCATTTT,CASRDRYRSQHF
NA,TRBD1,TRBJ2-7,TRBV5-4,TGTGCCAGCAGCCACCCGGGACAGGGGGCCTACGAGCAGTACTTC,CASSHPGQGAYEQYF
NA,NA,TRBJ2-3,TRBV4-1,TGCGCCAGCAGCCAAGGGGCAAGTGCGGGGTCAGCGAATACGCAGTATTTT,CASSQGASAGSANTQYF
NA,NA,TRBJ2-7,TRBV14,TGTGCCAGCAGCCAAGGATTAGGGGCGGCCTACGAGCAGTACTTC,CASSQGLGAAYEQYF
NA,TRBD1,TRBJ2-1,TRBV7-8,TGTGCCAGCAGCCCGGACAGGAGCTCCTACAATGAGCAGTTCTTC,CASSPDRSSYNEQFF
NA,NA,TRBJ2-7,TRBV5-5,TGTGCCAGCAGCTTGGAGGAGGTGGGCCTCTACGAGCAGTACTTC,CASSLEEVGLYEQYF
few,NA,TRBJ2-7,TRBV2,TGTGCCAGCAGTGGGCAGGTATTCTACGAGCAGTACTTC,CASSGQVFYEQYF
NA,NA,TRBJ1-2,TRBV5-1,TGCGCCAGCAGCTGGGGGGACGGCTACACCTTC,CASSWGDGYTF
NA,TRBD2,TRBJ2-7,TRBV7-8,TGTGCCAGCAGCCCCTTTGGGCTAGCGGGAGGTGGCGAGCAGTACTTC,CASSPFGLAGGGEQYF
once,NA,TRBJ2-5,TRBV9,TGTGCCAGCAGCGTAGATGCGTCTTACGAGACCCAGTACTTC,CASSVDASYETQYF
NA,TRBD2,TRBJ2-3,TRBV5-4,TGTGCCAGCAGCAGAACTAGCGGGAACACAGATACGCAGTATTTT,CASSRTSGNTDTQYF
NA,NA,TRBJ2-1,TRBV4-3,TGCGCCAGCACTAAAACCTCGGGCAGGGATCATGAGCAGTTCTTC,CASTKTSGRDHEQFF
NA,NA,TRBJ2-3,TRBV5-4,TGTGCCAGCAGCTTGGCGGGGCCTATAGCGGCCCGCACAGATACGCAGTATTTT,CASSLAGPIAARTDTQYF
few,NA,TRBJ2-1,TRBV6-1,TGTGCCAGCAGTGAGTACCCGAGGAATGAGCAGTTCTTC,CASSEYPRNEQFF
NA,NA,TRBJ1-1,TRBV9,TGTGCCAGCAGCCCACAGGGTCTATCGAACACTGAAGCTTTCTTT,CASSPQGLSNTEAFF
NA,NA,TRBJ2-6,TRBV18,TGTGCCAGCTCACCTACACGAATGTCTGGGGCCAACGTCCTGACTTTC,CASSPTRMSGANVLTF
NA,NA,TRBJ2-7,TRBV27,TGTGCCAGCAGTTTTCGTAGCGTCGAGCAGTACTTC,CASSFRSVEQYF
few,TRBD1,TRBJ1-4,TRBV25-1,TGTGCCAGCAGCTCTCCGGGACAGGGAGAATGGTTTGAAAAACTGTTTTTT,CASSSPGQGEWFEKLFF
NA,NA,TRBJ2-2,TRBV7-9,TGTGCCAGCAGCCTGCTATCCGGGGAGCTGTTTTTT,CASSLLSGELFF
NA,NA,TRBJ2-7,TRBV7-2,TGTGCCAGCAGCTTTATTCGGGGGGCTTCCTACGAGCAGTACTTC,CASSFIRGASYEQYF
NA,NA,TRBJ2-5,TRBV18,TGTGCCAGCTCACCGCTTGTCGGGGAGACCCAGTACTTC,CASSPLVGETQYF
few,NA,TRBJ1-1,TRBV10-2,TGCGCCAGCTTAAAGGGGGCTGAAGCTTTCTTT,CASLKGAEAFF
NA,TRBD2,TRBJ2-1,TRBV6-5,TGTGCCAGCAGAAAGCGGGAGGGCCGAATCAATGAGCAGTTCTTC,CASRKREGRINEQFF
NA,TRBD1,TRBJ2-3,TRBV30,TGTGCCTGGAGTCAGGGGGCCGTACCAAATACGCAGTATTTT,CAWSQGAVPNTQYF
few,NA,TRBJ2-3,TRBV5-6,TGTGCCAGCACCAACGATCCGGGGTTCACAGATACGCAGTATTTT,CASTNDPGFTDTQYF
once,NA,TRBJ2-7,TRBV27,TGTGCCAGCAGTTCACAGGGCTACGAGCAGTACTTC,CASSSQGYEQYF
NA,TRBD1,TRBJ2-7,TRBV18,TGTGCCAGCTCACTCAGGACAGGGAACGAGCAGTACTTC,CASSLRTGNEQYF
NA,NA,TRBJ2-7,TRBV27,TGTGCCAGCAGGACGGCGGGCGCTAGCTACGAGCAGTACTTC,CASRTAGASYEQYF
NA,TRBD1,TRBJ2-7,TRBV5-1,TGCGCCAGCAGCTTGGGGGACAGGGACTCCTACGAGCAGTACTTC,CASSLGDRDSYEQYF
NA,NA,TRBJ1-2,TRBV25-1,TGTGCCAGCAGTGATCAGGGTATCTATGGCTACACCTTC,CASSDQGIYGYTF
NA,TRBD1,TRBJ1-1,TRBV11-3,TGTGCCAGCAGCTGGACAGGGGAGACTGAAGCTTTCTTT,CASSWTGETEAFF
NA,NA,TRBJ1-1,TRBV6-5,TGTGCCAGCAGTTACGGGGGGGACAAGGACACTGAAGCTTTCTTT,CASSYGGDKDTEAFF
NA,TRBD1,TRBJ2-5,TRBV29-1,TGCAGCGTTGAAGATCTTTTGGTTGAAGGGGGCGATAGGTACCAAGAGACCCAGTACTTC,CSVEDLLVEGGDRYQETQYF
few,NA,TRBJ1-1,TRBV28,TGTGCCACCTCCGGGACAAAAAACACTGAAGCTTTCTTT,CATSGTKNTEAFF